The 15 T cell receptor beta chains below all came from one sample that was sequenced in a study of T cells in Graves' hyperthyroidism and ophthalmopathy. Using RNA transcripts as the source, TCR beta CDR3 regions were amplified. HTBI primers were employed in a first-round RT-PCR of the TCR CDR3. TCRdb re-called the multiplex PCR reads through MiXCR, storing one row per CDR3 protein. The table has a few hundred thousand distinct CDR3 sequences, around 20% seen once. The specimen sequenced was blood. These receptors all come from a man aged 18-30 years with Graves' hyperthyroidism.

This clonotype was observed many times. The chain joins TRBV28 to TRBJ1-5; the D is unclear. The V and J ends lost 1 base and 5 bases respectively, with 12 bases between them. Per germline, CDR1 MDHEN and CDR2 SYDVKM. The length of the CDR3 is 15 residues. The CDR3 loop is CASSLFDGSYQPQHF. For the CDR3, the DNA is TGTGCCAGCAGTTTATTTGACGGATCCTATCAGCCCCAGCATTTT. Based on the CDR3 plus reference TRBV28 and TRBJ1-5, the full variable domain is DVKVTQSSRYLVKRTGEKVFLECVQDMDHENMFWYRQDPGLGLRLIYFSYDVKMKEKGDIPEGYSVSREKKERFSLILESASTNQTSMYLCASSLFDGSYQPQHFGDGTRLSIL.

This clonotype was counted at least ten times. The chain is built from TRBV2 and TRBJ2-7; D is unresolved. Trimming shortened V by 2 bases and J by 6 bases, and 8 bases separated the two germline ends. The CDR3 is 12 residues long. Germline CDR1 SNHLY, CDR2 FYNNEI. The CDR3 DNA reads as TGTGCCAGCAGTGAATGGGTCGGCGAGCAGTACTTC. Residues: CASSEWVGEQYF.

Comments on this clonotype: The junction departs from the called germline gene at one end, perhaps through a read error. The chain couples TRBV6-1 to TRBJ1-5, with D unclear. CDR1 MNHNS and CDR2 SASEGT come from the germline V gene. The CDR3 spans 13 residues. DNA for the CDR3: TGTGCCAGCAGTGAAGGGGCGGATGGCCGTGCGTATTTT. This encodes CASSEGADGRAYF.

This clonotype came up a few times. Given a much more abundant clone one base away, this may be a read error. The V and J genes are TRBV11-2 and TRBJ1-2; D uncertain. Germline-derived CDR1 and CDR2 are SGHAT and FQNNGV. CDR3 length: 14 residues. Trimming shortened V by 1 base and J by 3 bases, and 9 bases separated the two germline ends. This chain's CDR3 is CASSLGGGHYGYTF. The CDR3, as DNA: TGTGCCAGCAGCTTAGGTGGCGGCCACTATGGCTACACCTTC.

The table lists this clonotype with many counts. The CDR3 here is CASERTGYNSPLHF. CDR3 DNA sequence: TGTGCCAGCGAGAGGACAGGGTATAATTCACCCCTCCACTTT. The chain has TRBV6-2 or TRBV6-3 and TRBJ1-6, with 8 nucleotides matching TRBD1. V trimming: 8 bases; J trimming: 4 bases; junction bases outside the gene matches: 4. Germline assignment: CDR1 MNHEY and CDR2 SVGEGT. This CDR3 has 14 residues.

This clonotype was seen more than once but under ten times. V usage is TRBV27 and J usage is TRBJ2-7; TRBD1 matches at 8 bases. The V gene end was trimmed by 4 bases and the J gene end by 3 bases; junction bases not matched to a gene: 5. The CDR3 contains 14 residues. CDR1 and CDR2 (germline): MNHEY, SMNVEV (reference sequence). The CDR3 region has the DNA TGTGCCAGCAGTTCGAGGACAGGGCTCTACGAGCAGTACTTC. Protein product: CASSSRTGLYEQYF.

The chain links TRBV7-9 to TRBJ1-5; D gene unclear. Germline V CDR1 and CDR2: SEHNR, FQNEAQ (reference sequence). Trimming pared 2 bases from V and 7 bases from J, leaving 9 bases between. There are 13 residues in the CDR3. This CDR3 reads CASSLTTEQPQHF. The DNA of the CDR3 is TGTGCCAGCAGCTTAACGACGGAACAGCCCCAGCATTTT.

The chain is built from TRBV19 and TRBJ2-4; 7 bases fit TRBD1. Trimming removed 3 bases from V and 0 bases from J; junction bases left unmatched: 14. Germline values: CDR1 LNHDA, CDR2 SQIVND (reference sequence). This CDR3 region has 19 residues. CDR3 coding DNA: TGTGCCAGTAGTATGTGGGGTAAAGGGGGCGGGTTAGCCAAAAACATTCAGTACTTC. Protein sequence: CASSMWGKGGGLAKNIQYF.

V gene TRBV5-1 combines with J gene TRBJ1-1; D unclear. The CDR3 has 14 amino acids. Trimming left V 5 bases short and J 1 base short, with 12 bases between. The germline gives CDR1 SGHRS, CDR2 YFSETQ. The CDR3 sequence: CASRGGLSNTEAFF. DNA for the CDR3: TGCGCCAGCAGGGGCGGGTTGTCGAACACTGAAGCTTTCTTT.

The CDR3 sequence: CATSDGTGTGRRYTF. DNA for the CDR3: TGTGCCACCAGTGACGGGACAGGAACCGGGAGGCGCTACACCTTC. The chain couples TRBV24-1 to TRBJ1-2, with 8 bases identical to TRBD1. Per the germline V gene, CDR1 is KGHDR and CDR2 is SFDVKD. Trimming took 4 bases from V and 9 from J; bases not matched to a gene: 12. The CDR3 has 15 residues.

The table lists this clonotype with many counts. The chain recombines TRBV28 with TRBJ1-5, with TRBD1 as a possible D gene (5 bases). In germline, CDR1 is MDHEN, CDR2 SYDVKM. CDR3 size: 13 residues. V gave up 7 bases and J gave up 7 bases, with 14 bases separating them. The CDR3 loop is CASKAGWYQPQHF. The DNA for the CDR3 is TGTGCCAGCAAGGCAGGGTGGTACCAGCCCCAGCATTTT.

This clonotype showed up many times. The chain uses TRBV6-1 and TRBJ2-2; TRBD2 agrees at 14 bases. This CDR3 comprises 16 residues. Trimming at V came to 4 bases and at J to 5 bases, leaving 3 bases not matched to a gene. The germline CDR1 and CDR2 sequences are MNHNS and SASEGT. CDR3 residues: CASSGLAGGQTGELFF. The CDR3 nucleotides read TGTGCCAGCAGTGGACTAGCGGGGGGGCAGACCGGGGAGCTGTTTTTT.

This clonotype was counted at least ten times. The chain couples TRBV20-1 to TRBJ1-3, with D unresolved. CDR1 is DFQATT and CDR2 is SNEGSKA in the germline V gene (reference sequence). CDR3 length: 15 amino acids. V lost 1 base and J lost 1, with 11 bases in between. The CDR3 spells CSARASTVSGNTIYF. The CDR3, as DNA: TGCAGTGCTAGAGCCTCAACAGTGTCTGGAAACACCATATATTTT.

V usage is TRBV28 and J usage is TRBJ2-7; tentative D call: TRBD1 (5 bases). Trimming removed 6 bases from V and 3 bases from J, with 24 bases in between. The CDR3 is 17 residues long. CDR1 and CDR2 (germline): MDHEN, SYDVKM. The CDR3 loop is CASSQAALRIRGYEQYF. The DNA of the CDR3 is TGTGCCAGCAGCCAAGCAGCCTTACGAATTAGGGGCTACGAGCAGTACTTC.

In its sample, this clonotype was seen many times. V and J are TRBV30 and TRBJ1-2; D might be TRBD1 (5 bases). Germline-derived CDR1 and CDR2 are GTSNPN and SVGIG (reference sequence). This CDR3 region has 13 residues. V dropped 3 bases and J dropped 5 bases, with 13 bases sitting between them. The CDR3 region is CAWRRGVGYGYTF. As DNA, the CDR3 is TGTGCCTGGAGGAGGGGAGTGGGATATGGCTACACCTTC.